The rows below give T cell receptor beta chains drawn from one sample of a study of T cells in Graves' hyperthyroidism and ophthalmopathy. TCRdb re-analysed the multiplex PCR reads in MiXCR, keeping a single row per CDR3 protein. The table includes a few hundred thousand distinct CDR3 sequences, approximately 14% detected once. The sample taken for sequencing was blood. The receptors shown here come from a woman aged 30 to 39 with Graves' ophthalmopathy. Both conserved end residues are part of each CDR3. A D gene is named only where the DNA matches it firmly. Some rows have no size entry. The others give once, few or many, or a class for an expanded clone.

clone_size	v_call	d_call	j_call	cdr3_aa	cdr3_nt
-	TRBV12-3/TRBV12-4	TRBD2	TRBJ2-5	CASRRLAGQETQYF	TGTGCCAGCAGAAGACTAGCGGGGCAAGAGACCCAGTACTTC
-	TRBV19	-	TRBJ2-1	CATRMDSYNEQFF	TGTGCCACTCGAATGGACAGCTACAATGAGCAGTTCTTC
many	TRBV3-1	-	TRBJ2-7	CASSQMLADEQYF	TGTGCCAGCAGCCAAATGCTAGCAGACGAGCAGTACTTC
many	TRBV5-1	-	TRBJ2-6	CASRLNGANVLTF	TGCGCCAGCAGGTTGAATGGGGCCAACGTCCTGACTTTC
many	TRBV7-8	TRBD2	TRBJ2-3	CASSLTRAGGLTDTQYF	TGTGCCAGCAGCTTAACGCGAGCGGGGGGGCTGACAGATACGCAGTATTTT
many	TRBV20-1	-	TRBJ1-4	CSARDLLEKLFF	TGCAGTGCTAGAGATCTTCTCGAAAAACTGTTTTTT
many	TRBV20-1	-	TRBJ1-5	CSARVGSGNQPQHF	TGCAGTGCTAGAGTAGGGTCAGGCAATCAGCCCCAGCATTTT
many	TRBV30	-	TRBJ2-5	CAWHGDIGVTQYF	TGTGCCTGGCATGGGGACATTGGGGTGACCCAGTACTTC
-	TRBV7-7	TRBD2	TRBJ2-1	CASSLSRGGLDEQFF	TGTGCTAGCAGCTTAAGCCGGGGGGGCCTGGATGAGCAGTTCTTC
many	TRBV20-1	TRBD1	TRBJ2-1	CSAGRTGGAYEQFF	TGCAGTGCCGGCCGGACAGGGGGCGCATATGAGCAGTTCTTC
many	TRBV18	-	TRBJ2-7	CASSPSGTDEQYF	TGTGCCAGCTCACCATCGGGTACTGACGAGCAGTACTTC
few	TRBV12-3/TRBV12-4	TRBD2	TRBJ2-2	CASRSGTSGGAFSGELFF	TGTGCCAGCAGGTCCGGGACTAGCGGGGGGGCCTTCTCCGGGGAGCTGTTTTTT
few	TRBV6-1	-	TRBJ2-5	CASSSYMGETQYF	TGTGCCAGCAGTTCCTACATGGGGGAGACCCAGTACTTC